Below are 19 T cell receptor beta chains sequenced from a single sample in a study of response to subunit inactivated influenza vaccine. Using its own MiXCR run on the RT-PCR reads, TCRdb lists one record per CDR3 protein. The sample comprises more than 450,000 distinct CDR3 sequences, about 11% of which are singletons, and approximately 10% rests with the top ten. The data also belong to a second study, concerning T cells expressing NK-cell markers. Per that study: TCR beta cDNA was made by 5'RACE template switching with UMIs.

Sequenced here: PBMCs from blood, sampled on the day of vaccination. The receptors here all came from a man aged 50 to 59 who received an inactivated influenza vaccine.

The chain combines TRBV2 with TRBJ2-7; D call uncertain. The CDR3 runs 15 residues. Germline CDR1 and CDR2: SNHLY and FYNNEI. Deletions cut 3 bases from V and 3 bases from J, with 15 bases between. The CDR3 sequence: CASSETGKPVYEQYF. The DNA of the CDR3 is TGTGCCAGCAGTGAGACCGGCAAACCGGTCTACGAGCAGTACTTC.

This clonotype was counted only a few times. V and J are TRBV28 and TRBJ2-2, with 7 bases aligning to TRBD1. There are 16 residues in the CDR3. CDR1 is MDHEN, CDR2 SYDVKM, per germline. J gave up 9 bases and V 0 bases, and 10 bases lay outside the gene matches. Here the CDR3 reads CASSLWGDRAVRELFF. CDR3 nucleotide sequence: TGTGCCAGCAGTTTATGGGGAGACAGGGCGGTCCGGGAGCTGTTTTTT.

The table lists this clonotype with many counts. The chain joins TRBV6-2 or TRBV6-3 to TRBJ2-1; D remains ambiguous. This CDR3 is 15 amino acids long. Germline V lookup: CDR1 MNHEY, CDR2 SVGEGT. V lost 7 bases and J 5 bases, leaving 18 bases between the germline ends. For the CDR3, the DNA is TGTGCCAGCATGGTAAAGGGATGGTTCCACAATGAGCAGTTCTTC. The encoded protein is CASMVKGWFHNEQFF.

This clonotype was counted ten times or more. The chain is built from TRBV12-3 or TRBV12-4 and TRBJ1-4; D gene unclear. The CDR3 is made up of 14 amino acids. Trimming took off 2 bases at V and 7 bases at J, with 11 bases between the two ends. The DNA for the CDR3 is TGTGCCAGCAGTTTAAAATCCTTGGGTGAAAAACTGTTTTTT. This gives the protein CASSLKSLGEKLFF.

A few counts support this clonotype. This chain uses TRBV4-2 with TRBJ2-6; D gene ambiguous. The CDR3 has 17 amino acids. The germline gives CDR1 LGHNA, CDR2 YNFKEQ. Trimming took 0 bases from V and 4 from J, leaving 13 bases between them. The CDR3 DNA reads as TGTGCCAGCAGCCAAGAGCTACGGCCAACCGGGGCCAACGTCCTGACTTTC. This codes for CASSQELRPTGANVLTF.

This clonotype was found many times. This chain joins TRBV12-3 or TRBV12-4 and TRBJ2-7; no clear D gene. Trimming left V 5 bases short and J 1 base short, with 3 bases between. CDR3 length: 11 amino acids. The CDR3 sequence is CASSKSYEQYF. CDR3 nucleotides: TGTGCCAGCAGTAAATCCTACGAGCAGTACTTC.

This clonotype occurred many times. This sequence joins TRBV5-6 and TRBJ1-1; D is ambiguous. CDR3 length: 11 residues. Germline V gene data show CDR1 as SGHDT and CDR2 as YYEEEE. V lost 0 bases and J lost 7, with 4 bases in between. The CDR3 loop is CASSLDFEAFF. DNA of the CDR3: TGTGCCAGCAGCTTGGACTTTGAAGCTTTCTTT.

This clonotype has a handful of counts. The V and J genes are TRBV20-1 and TRBJ2-7; 13 bases are a match to TRBD2. This CDR3 region has 14 residues. Germline assignment: CDR1 DFQATT and CDR2 SNEGSKA (reference sequence). V dropped 3 bases and J dropped 2; count of bases not matched to a gene: 1. CDR3: CSARTSGRTYEQYF. CDR3 bases: TGCAGTGCTAGGACTAGCGGGAGGACCTACGAGCAGTACTTC.

This sequence joins TRBV7-2 and TRBJ2-1, with TRBD2 matching 11 bases. V trimming: 1 base; J trimming: 8 bases; junction bases outside the gene matches: 10. Germline loops: CDR1 SGHTA, CDR2 FQGNSA. The CDR3 contains 17 residues. The CDR3 sequence: CASSLGPLAGGMDEQFF. The CDR3 coding sequence is TGTGCCAGCAGCTTAGGTCCTCTAGCGGGGGGTATGGATGAGCAGTTCTTC.

This clonotype was seen more than once but under ten times. The chain employs TRBV20-1 and TRBJ2-2, with TRBD2 identical over 11 bases. CDR1 is DFQATT, CDR2 SNEGSKA, per germline (reference sequence). CDR3 length equals 16 residues. V was clipped by 4 bases and J by 1 base; unmatched bases: 5. The CDR3 spells CSATGTSGLNTGELFF. Written as DNA, the CDR3 is TGCAGTGCTACCGGGACTAGCGGCTTGAACACCGGGGAGCTGTTTTTT.

This clonotype appeared many times. DNA of the CDR3: TGTGCCACCGGGGAGGGAATTACTGGAACTCAGTTCTTC. Translating it yields CATGEGITGTQFF. The V and J genes are TRBV24-1 and TRBJ2-1, with 7 bases lining up with TRBD2. Germline CDR1 and CDR2: KGHDR and SFDVKD. Trimming removed 9 bases from V and 13 bases from J; junction bases left unmatched: 14. This CDR3 has 13 amino acids.

This clonotype was seen more than once but under ten times. The gene calls are TRBV24-1 and TRBJ2-5, with 10 bases lining up with TRBD2. The CDR3 runs 18 residues. Unmatched junction bases numbered 10, after V lost 3 bases and J lost 1 base. Germline V gives CDR1 KGHDR, CDR2 SFDVKD. CDR3 sequence reads: CATSDTGGVAGGQETQYF. The CDR3 DNA reads TGTGCCACCAGTGATACCGGAGGGGTAGCGGGGGGCCAAGAGACCCAGTACTTC.

The gene calls are TRBV15 and TRBJ1-1; D is undetermined. The CDR3 length is 14 residues. Per the germline V gene, CDR1 is LNHNV and CDR2 is YYDKDF (reference sequence). V was clipped by 4 bases and J by 0 bases, with 9 bases between them. The CDR3 nucleotides are TGTGCCACCAGCATCGAGTTCTTGAACACTGAAGCTTTCTTT. Protein product: CATSIEFLNTEAFF.

This CDR3 is CSARDRAGRTEAFF. DNA of the CDR3: TGCAGTGCTAGAGATCGGGCAGGGCGGACTGAAGCTTTCTTT. The V gene is TRBV20-1, the J gene TRBJ1-1, with D possibly TRBD1 on 5 matching bases. Germline V CDR1 and CDR2: DFQATT, SNEGSKA (reference sequence). V dropped 0 bases and J dropped 5 bases, with 13 bases sitting between them. The CDR3 consists of 14 residues.

This clonotype was observed at least ten times. The chain combines TRBV12-3 or TRBV12-4 with TRBJ2-3; TRBD1 matches at 7 bases. Trimming took 3 bases from V and 8 from J; bases not matched to a gene: 14. The CDR3 has 16 residues. The DNA of the CDR3 is TGTGCCAGCAGTTTTAGAGAGACAGGGTATTTGGCTACGCAGTATTTT. The encoded protein is CASSFRETGYLATQYF.

At least ten counts were recorded for this clonotype. This chain joins TRBV18 and TRBJ2-5; 9 nucleotides align to TRBD2. The ends lost 4 bases at V and 4 bases at J; junction bases unmatched: 4. The CDR3 has 14 amino acids. Germline CDR1 reads KGHSH; CDR2 reads LQKENI. CDR3: CASSRSGSGETQYF. In DNA, the CDR3 is TGTGCCAGCTCACGTAGCGGGAGCGGAGAGACCCAGTACTTC.

This clonotype occurred many times. The chain recombines TRBV6-2 or TRBV6-3 with TRBJ2-2; D is undetermined. From germline, CDR1 is MNHEY and CDR2 SVGEGT. V was clipped by 0 bases and J by 1 base, with 15 bases between them. CDR3 length: 18 amino acids. CDR3 protein: CASSYSLRIDLNTGELFF. The CDR3 DNA follows: TGTGCCAGCAGTTACTCACTCAGGATTGACTTGAACACCGGGGAGCTGTTTTTT.

A few counts support this clonotype. The chain employs TRBV13 and TRBJ2-2; D might be TRBD1 (6 bases). Germline V CDR1 and CDR2: PRHDT, FYEKMQ (reference sequence). The V end lost 1 base, the J end lost 3 bases, and 12 bases lay between the germline ends. This CDR3 contains 16 residues. CDR3 in amino acids: CASSLDSGQYTGELFF. CDR3 sequence (DNA): TGTGCCAGCAGCTTAGATTCAGGACAGTACACCGGGGAGCTGTTTTTT.

This chain uses TRBV10-3 with TRBJ1-2; weak D call: TRBD1 (5 bases). The CDR3 length is 12 residues. Trimming shortened V by 3 bases and J by 6 bases, and 8 bases separated the two germline ends. The germline V gene has CDR1 ENHRY and CDR2 SYGVKD. The DNA of the CDR3 is TGTGCCATCAGTGAAGGGGTTGATGGCTACACCTTC. This translates into CAISEGVDGYTF.